The clone carrying this T cell receptor (beta chain) was observed at least ten times. This entry is derived from a study of early T cells in non-severe SARS-CoV-2 infection. The overall study: Bulk RNA isolated from unsorted whole blood underwent sequencing; chains were not paired.

Unique molecular identifiers (one per individual cDNA molecule) were attached. Using its own MiXCR run on the 5' RACE reads, TCRdb lists one record per CDR3 protein. The sample has around 50,000 distinct CDR3 sequences; 10% to 15% are singletons. Germline assignment: CDR1 WSHSY and CDR2 SAAADI. CDR3 size: 13 residues. With 3 bases removed from V and 10 bases from J, the gap between germline ends came to 10 bases. The chain couples TRBV10-2 to TRBJ1-6; a weak D match, TRBD1 (5 bases). Sequenced input: whole blood. The origin of this receptor is an adult who was a healthcare worker with PCR-confirmed SARS-CoV-2 infection or an uninfected control (not recorded which). CDR3 DNA sequence: TGCGCCAGCAGTGAAGGGGTTTACTCACCCCTCCACTTT. Residues: CASSEGVYSPLHF.